This T cell receptor (beta chain) was captured by sequencing in a study of T cell repertoires in cytomegalovirus infection. At the level of the study: Selected CMV epitopes included recently identified HLA-C-restricted ones as well as well-studied HLA-B-restricted ones. Public TCR beta signatures were indicative of both CMV infection and a matching HLA type.

This CDR3 has 13 amino acids. Trimming pared 5 bases from V and 12 bases from J, leaving 17 bases between. TCRdb reprocessed the reads via MiXCR and lists one record per CDR3 protein. The sample has about 470,000 distinct CDR3 sequences; approximately 42% are singletons. Study-level results: The ex vivo response showed dominance by HLA-C-restricted CMV-specific TCR beta clonotypes.

Of note for this clonotype: Its antigen is unidentified.

The clonotype originates from a human donor in good health (CMV status not recorded). Some clones in this sample may be carry-over from other donors' samples. Here the sequenced sample was cultured PBMCs, taken from culture after CMV antigen stimulation. V usage is TRBV12-3 or TRBV12-4 and J usage is TRBJ2-1; TRBD2 might be the D (6 bases). The CDR3 DNA reads TGTGCCAGCAGTCGACTAGATGGTTTCGGGCAGTTCTTC. This gives the protein CASSRLDGFGQFF.